The 23 T cell receptor beta chains below were found in one sample sequenced in a study of cytomegalovirus exposure and HLA in healthy donors. PCR primers comprised 60 Vbeta and 13 Jbeta primers. Sequencing was performed with immunoSEQ multiplex PCR; in TCRdb, only in-frame clones are kept and a portion is missing. Seen here are under 200,000 clones, 75% to 85% observed once, and the top ten hold under 7.5%. The sample taken for sequencing was PBMCs. These TCRs come from a man aged 50 to 60 in good health and CMV-seropositive.

The rearrangement links TRBV7-9 to TRBJ1-4; no firm D call. Trimming removed 1 base from V and 0 bases from J, with 9 bases in between. There are 16 residues in the CDR3. Per the germline V gene, CDR1 is SEHNR and CDR2 is FQNEAQ (reference sequence). CDR3 bases: TGTGCCAGCAGCTTAGGTGCGAGCGCAACTAATGAAAAACTGTTTTTT. Translating it yields CASSLGASATNEKLFF.

The V and J genes are TRBV2 and TRBJ2-7; 11 nucleotides agree with TRBD2. From germline, CDR1 is SNHLY and CDR2 FYNNEI. CDR3 length equals 16 residues. J lost 0 bases, V lost 5 bases, and 6 bases had no gene match. The CDR3 spells CASSRLAGGSSYEQYF. The CDR3 nucleotides read TGTGCCAGCAGTCGGCTAGCGGGGGGAAGCTCCTACGAGCAGTACTTC.

V gene TRBV30 combines with J gene TRBJ2-3, with a possible D match to TRBD2 (6 bases). Germline loops: CDR1 GTSNPN, CDR2 SVGIG (reference sequence). V lost 7 bases and J lost 2, with 22 bases in between. The CDR3 length is 16 residues. CDR3 bases: TGTGCCTCCTCCTCCGGGGCTAGCGCCTACACAGATACGCAGTATTTT. It codes for CASSSGASAYTDTQYF.

The chain recombines TRBV10-3 with TRBJ2-1; D might be TRBD2 (5 bases). V was pared by 5 bases and J by 5 bases, with 7 bases between. CDR3 length equals 12 residues. Germline loops: CDR1 ENHRY, CDR2 SYGVKD. The CDR3 sequence: CAISLGDNEQFF. The CDR3 region has the DNA TGTGCCATCAGTCTCGGGGACAATGAGCAGTTCTTC.

The chain uses TRBV7-2 and TRBJ2-2, with 9 bases matching TRBD2. V dropped 5 bases and J dropped 6; count of bases not matched to a gene: 7. From germline, CDR1 is SGHTA and CDR2 FQGNSA. The CDR3 is 15 residues long. The CDR3: CASSPIAGEAGELFF. In nucleotides, the CDR3 is TGTGCCAGCAGCCCAATAGCGGGAGAAGCCGGGGAGCTGTTTTTT.

The chain links TRBV2 to TRBJ1-1; D perhaps matches TRBD1 (5 bases). The germline CDR1 and CDR2 sequences are SNHLY and FYNNEI. This CDR3 has 13 residues. Trimming took off 7 bases at V and 1 base at J, with 10 bases between the two ends. CDR3: CASKGDRNTEAFF. The CDR3 DNA sequence: TGTGCCAGCAAAGGGGATCGGAACACTGAAGCTTTCTTT.

The rearrangement uses TRBV18 and TRBJ2-3; 10 bases match TRBD2. The CDR3 has 13 amino acids. Germline CDR1 is KGHSH and CDR2 is LQKENI. V dropped 3 bases and J dropped 14; count of bases not matched to a gene: 8. The CDR3 loop is CASSPQTSGRWYF. Written as DNA, the CDR3 is TGTGCCAGCTCACCGCAGACTAGCGGGCGTTGGTATTTT.

The V and J genes are TRBV7-3 and TRBJ2-7; D not resolved. Germline V gene sequence: CDR1 SGHTA, CDR2 FQGTGA. CDR3 size: 13 residues. Trimming took 7 bases from V and 3 from J, leaving 13 bases between them. The DNA for the CDR3 is TGTGCCAGCACTGAAAGGAAGAACTACGAGCAGTACGTC. Translated: CASTERKNYEQYV.

The chain uses TRBV7-6 and TRBJ1-3; D is undetermined. CDR3 length equals 15 residues. The germline V gene encodes CDR1 SGHVS and CDR2 FNYEAQ. Trimming took off 1 base at V and 0 bases at J, with 7 bases between the two ends. CDR3 residues: CASSLGQNSGNTIYF. The CDR3 nucleotides are TGTGCCAGCAGCTTAGGGCAGAACTCTGGAAACACCATATATTTT. The full variable domain, its missing parts supplied by reference TRBV7-6 and TRBJ1-3, is GAGVSQSPRYKVTKRGQDVALRCDPISGHVSLYWYRQALGQGPEFLTYFNYEAQQDKSGLPNDRFSAERPEGSISTLTIQRTEQRDSAMYRCASSLGQNSGNTIYFGEGSWLTVV.

This rearrangement joins TRBV7-9 to TRBJ1-2, with TRBD1 identical over 9 bases. CDR3 length: 19 amino acids. V lost 4 bases to trimming and J lost 1 base; unmatched junction nucleotides: 16. CDR1 is SEHNR and CDR2 is FQNEAQ in the germline V gene (reference sequence). The CDR3 reads CASSSPPLTGGPLNYGYTF. CDR3 in DNA: TGTGCCAGCAGCTCACCCCCTCTTACAGGGGGCCCACTTAACTATGGCTACACCTTC.

This chain joins TRBV27 and TRBJ2-1; D is undetermined. CDR1 is MNHEY and CDR2 is SMNVEV in the germline V gene (reference sequence). Trimming shortened V by 8 bases and J by 3 bases, and 8 bases separated the two germline ends. The CDR3 spans 12 residues. The CDR3: CASGAVYNEQFF. DNA for the CDR3: TGTGCCAGCGGCGCGGTCTACAATGAGCAGTTCTTC.

The chain uses TRBV19 and TRBJ1-1, with D possibly matching TRBD1 (6 bases). The CDR3 is 16 residues long. Germline loops: CDR1 LNHDA, CDR2 SQIVND (reference sequence). Deletions cut 1 base from V and 5 bases from J, with 17 bases between. The CDR3 region is CASSIVRGPVGTEAFF. CDR3 coding DNA: TGTGCCAGTAGTATAGTCAGGGGCCCGGTGGGGACTGAAGCTTTCTTT.

The rearrangement links TRBV18 to TRBJ2-2, with 11 bases aligning to TRBD1. CDR1 KGHSH and CDR2 LQKENI come from the germline V gene. The V and J ends lost 2 bases and 7 bases, in that order; junction bases with no gene match: 6. This CDR3 is built from 16 residues. This CDR3 is CASSPGQGASHGELFF. In DNA, the CDR3 is TGTGCCAGCTCACCAGGACAGGGGGCGAGTCACGGGGAGCTGTTTTTT.

The V and J genes are TRBV11-3 and TRBJ1-2, with D maybe TRBD1 (6 bases). The germline V gene encodes CDR1 SGHNT and CDR2 YENEEA. Between the trimmed V and J ends, which lost 3 bases and 6 bases, there was a span of 8 bases. The CDR3 contains 12 residues. CDR3: CASSFRGNGYTF. The CDR3 nucleotides are TGTGCCAGCAGCTTTAGGGGGAATGGCTACACCTTC.

About this clone itself: One junction end disagrees with the germline gene, perhaps due to a read error. The V gene is TRBV2, the J gene TRBJ1-1; D is possibly TRBD1 (6 bases). Germline CDR1 is SNHLY and CDR2 is FYNNEI. This CDR3 region has 15 residues. The CDR3 loop is CASTNRDTGSTQAFF. For the CDR3, the DNA is TGTGCCAGCACCAATCGGGACACGGGCAGCACTCAAGCTTTCTTT.

The genes are TRBV5-6 and TRBJ2-3; no clear D. V gave up 2 bases and J gave up 1 base, with 5 bases separating them. The CDR3 consists of 13 residues. Germline lookup yields CDR1 SGHDT and CDR2 YYEEEE. CDR3 residues: CASSLQRTDTQYF. The CDR3 bases are TGTGCCAGCAGCTTACAACGCACAGATACGCAGTATTTT.

The CDR3 bases are TGTGCCAGCAGCTTAATAGATAACACTGAAGCTTTCTTT. Translating gives CASSLIDNTEAFF. J is TRBJ1-1 and V is TRBV7-3; D gene uncertain. The CDR3 is 13 residues long. V dropped 1 base and J dropped 2 bases, with 5 bases sitting between them. The germline CDR1 and CDR2 sequences are SGHTA and FQGTGA.

DNA of the CDR3: TGTGCCAGCAGCGTAGGGGCAGGGAAAATTAGAAGCAATCAGCCCCAGCATTTT. This gives the protein CASSVGAGKIRSNQPQHF. The rearrangement uses TRBV9 and TRBJ1-5; TRBD1 might be the D (5 bases). The CDR3 runs 18 residues. CDR1 is SGDLS and CDR2 is YYNGEE in the germline V gene. V lost 0 bases and J 1 base, leaving 17 bases between the germline ends.

V usage is TRBV9 and J usage is TRBJ2-2, with 9 bases fitting TRBD2. Germline CDR1 is SGDLS and CDR2 is YYNGEE. The CDR3 is made up of 15 amino acids. Losses at the gene ends were 6 bases for V and 7 bases for J; bases not matched to a gene: 10. The chain's CDR3 is CASNEAGGPDGELFF. DNA for the CDR3: TGTGCCAGCAACGAGGCGGGGGGGCCGGACGGGGAGCTGTTTTTT.

The chain employs TRBV5-1 and TRBJ2-2; TRBD1 might be the D (5 bases). Germline lookup yields CDR1 SGHRS and CDR2 YFSETQ. The V end was cut by 0 bases, the J end by 3 bases, with 9 bases between. The CDR3 totals 15 residues. Here the CDR3 reads CASSLVVTDTGELFF. DNA for the CDR3: TGCGCCAGCAGCTTGGTCGTGACAGACACCGGGGAGCTGTTTTTT.

The chain carries TRBV29-1 and TRBJ1-2; D unclear. Trimming removed 5 bases at V and 4 bases at J, with 14 bases between. Per the germline V gene, CDR1 is SQVTM and CDR2 is ANQGSEA. CDR3 size: 13 residues. Written as DNA, the CDR3 is TGCAGCGTTCCAGCGGACGGAGCCTATGGCTACACCTTC. Its translation is CSVPADGAYGYTF.

As to this clone: Different DNA sequences within this sample yield the same CDR3. The rearrangement uses TRBV5-5 and TRBJ2-7; TRBD2 matches 12 bases. V gave up 5 bases and J gave up 7 bases; unmatched junction bases: 10. The CDR3 spans 15 residues. Germline loops: CDR1 SGHKS, CDR2 YYEKEE (reference sequence). The CDR3 loop is CASSPRLAGEGEQYV. CDR3 DNA sequence: TGTGCCAGCAGTCCTCGACTAGCGGGAGAGGGGGAGCAGTACGTC.

The genes are TRBV2 and TRBJ1-3; TRBD1 might be the D (5 bases). The V gene lost 6 bases and the J gene lost 0 bases, with 12 bases spanning the gap. This CDR3 region has 15 residues. CDR1 and CDR2 (germline): SNHLY, FYNNEI. The CDR3 DNA sequence: TGTGCCAGCAGGACAGAACTTAGCTCTGGAAACACCATATATTTT. The encoded protein is CASRTELSSGNTIYF.